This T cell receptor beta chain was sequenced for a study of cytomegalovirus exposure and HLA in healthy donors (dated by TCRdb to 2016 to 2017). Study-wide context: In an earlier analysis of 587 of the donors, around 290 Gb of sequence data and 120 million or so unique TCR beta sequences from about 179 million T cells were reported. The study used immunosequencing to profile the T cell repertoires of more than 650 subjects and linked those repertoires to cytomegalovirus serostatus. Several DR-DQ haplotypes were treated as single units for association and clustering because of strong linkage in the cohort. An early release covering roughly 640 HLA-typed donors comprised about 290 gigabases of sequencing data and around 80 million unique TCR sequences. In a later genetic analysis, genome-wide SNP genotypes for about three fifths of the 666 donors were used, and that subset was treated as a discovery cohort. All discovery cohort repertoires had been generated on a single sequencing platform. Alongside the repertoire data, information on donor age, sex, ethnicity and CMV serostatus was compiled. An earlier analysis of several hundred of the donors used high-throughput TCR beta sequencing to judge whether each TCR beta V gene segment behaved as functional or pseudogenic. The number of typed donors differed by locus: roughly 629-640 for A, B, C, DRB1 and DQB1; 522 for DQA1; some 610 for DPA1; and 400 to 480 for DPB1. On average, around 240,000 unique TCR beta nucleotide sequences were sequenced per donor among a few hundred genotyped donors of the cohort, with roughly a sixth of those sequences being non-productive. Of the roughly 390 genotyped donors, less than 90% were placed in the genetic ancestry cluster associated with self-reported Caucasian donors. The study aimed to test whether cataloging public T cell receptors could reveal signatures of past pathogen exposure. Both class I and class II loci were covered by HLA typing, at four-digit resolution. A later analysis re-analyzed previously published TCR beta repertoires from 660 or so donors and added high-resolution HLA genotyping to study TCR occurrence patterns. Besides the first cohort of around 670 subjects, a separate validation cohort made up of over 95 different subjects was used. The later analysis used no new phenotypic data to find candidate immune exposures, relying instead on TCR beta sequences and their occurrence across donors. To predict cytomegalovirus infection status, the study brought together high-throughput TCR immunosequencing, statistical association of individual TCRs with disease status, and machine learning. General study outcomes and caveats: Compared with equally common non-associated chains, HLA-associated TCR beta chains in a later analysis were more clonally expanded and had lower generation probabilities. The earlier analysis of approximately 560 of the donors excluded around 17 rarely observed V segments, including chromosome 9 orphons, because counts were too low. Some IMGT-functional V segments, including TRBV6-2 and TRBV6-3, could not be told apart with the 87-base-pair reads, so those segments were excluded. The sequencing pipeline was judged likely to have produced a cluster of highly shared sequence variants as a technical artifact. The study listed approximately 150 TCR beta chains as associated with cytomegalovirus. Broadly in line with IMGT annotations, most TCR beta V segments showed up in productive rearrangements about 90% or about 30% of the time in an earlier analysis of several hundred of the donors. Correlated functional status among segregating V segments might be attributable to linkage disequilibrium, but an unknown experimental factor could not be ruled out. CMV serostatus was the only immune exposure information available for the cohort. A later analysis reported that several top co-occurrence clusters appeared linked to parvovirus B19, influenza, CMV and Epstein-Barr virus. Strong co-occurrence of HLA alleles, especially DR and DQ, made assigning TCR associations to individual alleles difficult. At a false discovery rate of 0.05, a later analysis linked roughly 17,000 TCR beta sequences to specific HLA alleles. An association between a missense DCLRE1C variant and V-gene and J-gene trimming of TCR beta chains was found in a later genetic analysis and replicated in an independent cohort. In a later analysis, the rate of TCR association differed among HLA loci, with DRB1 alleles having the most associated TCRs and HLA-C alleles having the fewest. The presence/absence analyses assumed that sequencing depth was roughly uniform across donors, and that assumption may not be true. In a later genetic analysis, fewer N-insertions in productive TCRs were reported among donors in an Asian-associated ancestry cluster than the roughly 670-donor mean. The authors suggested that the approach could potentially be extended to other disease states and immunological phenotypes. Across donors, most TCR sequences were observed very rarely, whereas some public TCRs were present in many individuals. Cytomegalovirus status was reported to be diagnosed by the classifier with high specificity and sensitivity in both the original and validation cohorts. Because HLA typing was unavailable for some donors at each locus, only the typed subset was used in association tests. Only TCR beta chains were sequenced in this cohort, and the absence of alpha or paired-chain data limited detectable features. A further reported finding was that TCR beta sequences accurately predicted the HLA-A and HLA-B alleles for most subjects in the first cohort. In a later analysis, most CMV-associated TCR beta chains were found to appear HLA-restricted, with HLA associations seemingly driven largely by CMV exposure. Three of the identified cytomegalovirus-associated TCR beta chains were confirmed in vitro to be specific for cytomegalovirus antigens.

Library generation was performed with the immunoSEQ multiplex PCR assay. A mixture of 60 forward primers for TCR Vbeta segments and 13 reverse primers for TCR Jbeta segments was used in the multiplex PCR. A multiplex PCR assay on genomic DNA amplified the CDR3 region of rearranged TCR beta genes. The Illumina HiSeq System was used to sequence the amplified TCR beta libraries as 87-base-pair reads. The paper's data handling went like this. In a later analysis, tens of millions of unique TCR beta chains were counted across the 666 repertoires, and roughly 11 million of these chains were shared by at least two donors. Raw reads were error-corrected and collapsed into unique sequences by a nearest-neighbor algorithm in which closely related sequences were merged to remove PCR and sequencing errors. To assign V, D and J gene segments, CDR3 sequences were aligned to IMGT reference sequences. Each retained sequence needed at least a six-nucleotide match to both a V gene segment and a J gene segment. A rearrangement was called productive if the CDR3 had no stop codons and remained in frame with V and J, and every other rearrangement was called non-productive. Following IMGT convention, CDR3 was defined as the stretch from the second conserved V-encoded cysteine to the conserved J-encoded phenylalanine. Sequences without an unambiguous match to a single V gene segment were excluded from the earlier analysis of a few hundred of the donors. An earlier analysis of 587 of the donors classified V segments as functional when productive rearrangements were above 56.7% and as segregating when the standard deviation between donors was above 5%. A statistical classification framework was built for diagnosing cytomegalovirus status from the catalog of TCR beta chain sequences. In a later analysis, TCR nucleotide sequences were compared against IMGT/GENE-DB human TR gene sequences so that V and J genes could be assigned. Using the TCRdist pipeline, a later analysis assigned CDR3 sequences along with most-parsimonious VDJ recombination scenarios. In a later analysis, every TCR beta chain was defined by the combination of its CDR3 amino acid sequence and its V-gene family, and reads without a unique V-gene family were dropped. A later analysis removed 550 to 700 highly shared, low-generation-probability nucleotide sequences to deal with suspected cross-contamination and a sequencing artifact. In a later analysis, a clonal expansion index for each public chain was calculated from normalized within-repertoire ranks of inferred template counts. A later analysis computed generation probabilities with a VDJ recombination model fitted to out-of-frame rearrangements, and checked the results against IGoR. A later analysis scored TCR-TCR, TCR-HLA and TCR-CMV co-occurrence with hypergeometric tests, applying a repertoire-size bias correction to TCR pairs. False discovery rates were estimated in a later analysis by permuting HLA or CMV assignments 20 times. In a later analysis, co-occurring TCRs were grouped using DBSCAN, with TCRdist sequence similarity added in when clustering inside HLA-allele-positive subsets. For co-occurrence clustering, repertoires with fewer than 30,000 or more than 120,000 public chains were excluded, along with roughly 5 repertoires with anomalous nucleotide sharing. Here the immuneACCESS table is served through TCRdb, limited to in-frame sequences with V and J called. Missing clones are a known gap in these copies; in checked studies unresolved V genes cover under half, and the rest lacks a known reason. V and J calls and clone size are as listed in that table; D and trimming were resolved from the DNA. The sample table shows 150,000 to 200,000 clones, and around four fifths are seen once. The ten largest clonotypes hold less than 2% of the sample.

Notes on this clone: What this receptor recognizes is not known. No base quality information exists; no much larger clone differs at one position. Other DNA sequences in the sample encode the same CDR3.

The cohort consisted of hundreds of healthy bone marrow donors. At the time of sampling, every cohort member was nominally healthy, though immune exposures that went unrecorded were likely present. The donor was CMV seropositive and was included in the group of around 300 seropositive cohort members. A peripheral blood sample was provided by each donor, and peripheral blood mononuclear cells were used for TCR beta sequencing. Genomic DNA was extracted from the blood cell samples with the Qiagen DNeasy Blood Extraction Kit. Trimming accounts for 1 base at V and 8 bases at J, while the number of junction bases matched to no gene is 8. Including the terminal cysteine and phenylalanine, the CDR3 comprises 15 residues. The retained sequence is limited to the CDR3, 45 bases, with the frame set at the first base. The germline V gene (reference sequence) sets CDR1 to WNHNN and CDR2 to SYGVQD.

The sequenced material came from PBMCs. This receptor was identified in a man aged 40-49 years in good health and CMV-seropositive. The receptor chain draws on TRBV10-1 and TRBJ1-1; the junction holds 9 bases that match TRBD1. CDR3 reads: CASSELGQGGTEAFF. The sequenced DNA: TGCGCCAGCAGTGAGTTGGGACAGGGTGGCACCGAAGCTTTCTTT.